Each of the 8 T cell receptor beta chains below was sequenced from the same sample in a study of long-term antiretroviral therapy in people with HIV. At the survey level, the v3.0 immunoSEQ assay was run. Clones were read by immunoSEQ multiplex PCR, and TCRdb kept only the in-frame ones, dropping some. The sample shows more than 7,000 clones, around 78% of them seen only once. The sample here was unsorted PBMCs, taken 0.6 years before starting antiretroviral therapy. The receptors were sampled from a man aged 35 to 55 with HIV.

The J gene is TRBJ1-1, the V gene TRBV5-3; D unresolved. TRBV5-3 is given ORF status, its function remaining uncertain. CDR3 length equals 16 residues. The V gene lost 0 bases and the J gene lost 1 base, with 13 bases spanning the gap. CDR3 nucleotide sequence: TGTGCCAGAAGCTTGGTCGGCAGGCCAGGGAACACTGAAGCTTTCTTT. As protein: CARSLVGRPGNTEAFF.

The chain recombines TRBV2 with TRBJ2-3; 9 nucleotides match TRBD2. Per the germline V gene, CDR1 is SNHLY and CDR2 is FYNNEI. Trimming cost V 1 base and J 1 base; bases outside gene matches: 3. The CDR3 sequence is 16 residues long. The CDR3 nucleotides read TGTGCCAGCAGTGAAGGAATAGCGGGGGGCACAGATACGCAGTATTTT. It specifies CASSEGIAGGTDTQYF.

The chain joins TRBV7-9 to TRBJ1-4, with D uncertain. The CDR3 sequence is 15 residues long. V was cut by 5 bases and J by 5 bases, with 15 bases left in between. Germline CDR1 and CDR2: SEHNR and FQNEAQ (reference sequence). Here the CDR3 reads CASSRGSAENEKLFF. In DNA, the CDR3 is TGTGCCAGCAGCCGGGGTTCCGCGGAGAATGAAAAACTGTTTTTT. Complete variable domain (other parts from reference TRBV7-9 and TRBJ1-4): DTGVSQNPRHKITKRGQNVTFRCDPISEHNRLYWYRQTLGQGPEFLTYFQNEAQLEKSRLLSDRFSAERPKGSFSTLEIQRTEQGDSAMYLCASSRGSAENEKLFFGSGTQLSVL.

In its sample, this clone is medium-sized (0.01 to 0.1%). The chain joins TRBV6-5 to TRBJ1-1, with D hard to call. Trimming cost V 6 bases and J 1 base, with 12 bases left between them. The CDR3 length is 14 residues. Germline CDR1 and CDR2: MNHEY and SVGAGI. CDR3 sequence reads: CASSLRTSNTEAFF. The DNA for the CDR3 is TGTGCCAGCAGCCTGCGGACGTCGAACACTGAAGCTTTCTTT.

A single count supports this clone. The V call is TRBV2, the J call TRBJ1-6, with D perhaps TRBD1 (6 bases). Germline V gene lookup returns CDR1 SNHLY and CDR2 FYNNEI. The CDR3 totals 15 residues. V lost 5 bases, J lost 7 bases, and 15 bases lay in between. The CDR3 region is CASSSNRVGNSPLHF. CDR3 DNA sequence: TGTGCCAGCAGTTCCAACAGGGTAGGGAATTCACCCCTCCACTTT.

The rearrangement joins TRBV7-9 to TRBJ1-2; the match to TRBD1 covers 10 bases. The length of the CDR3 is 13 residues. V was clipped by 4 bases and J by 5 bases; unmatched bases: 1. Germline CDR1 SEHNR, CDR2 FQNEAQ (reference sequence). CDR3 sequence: CASSWGQGYGYTF. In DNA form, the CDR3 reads TGTGCCAGCAGCTGGGGACAGGGGTATGGCTACACCTTC.

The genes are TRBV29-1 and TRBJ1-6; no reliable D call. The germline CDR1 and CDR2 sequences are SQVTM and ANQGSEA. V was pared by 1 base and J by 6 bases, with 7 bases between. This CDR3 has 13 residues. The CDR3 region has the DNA TGCAGCGTTGAAGTCAGCTCTAATTCACCCCTCCACTTT. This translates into CSVEVSSNSPLHF.

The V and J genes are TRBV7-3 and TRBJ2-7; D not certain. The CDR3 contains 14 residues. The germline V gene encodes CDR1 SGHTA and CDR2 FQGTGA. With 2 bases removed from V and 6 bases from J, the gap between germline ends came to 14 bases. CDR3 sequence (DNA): TGTGCCAGCAGCTTAGGATCAGCCGGCAGCGAGCAGTACTTC. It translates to CASSLGSAGSEQYF.